The 13 T cell receptor beta chains in this list originate from one sample, sequenced in a study of regulatory T cells in long-lasting Graves disease. Arm-PCR with iRepertoire HTBI primers amplified the CDR3 regions for these TCR beta libraries. TCRdb itself ran the multiplex PCR reads through MiXCR, one entry per CDR3 protein. The data contain some 280,000 distinct CDR3 sequences, more than 20% of them singletons. Time point in this sample: persistent/refractory GD, antithyroid drugs over 5 years with positive TRAb. PBMC RNA was the source of the TCR library. The material was peripheral blood mononuclear cells (PBMCs), obtained when the disease was refractory, from a patient treated with antithyroid drugs. Receptor source: a female donor with Graves disease.

The V gene is TRBV29-1, the J gene TRBJ2-1, with 9 bases fitting TRBD1. With 6 bases clipped from V and 7 bases from J, the junction kept 7 bases outside the gene matches. The CDR3 runs to 13 residues. The germline V gene encodes CDR1 SQVTM and CDR2 ANQGSEA. The CDR3 nucleotides read TGCAGCGTGCAAGGGACAGGGATAAATGAGCAGTTCTTC. It specifies CSVQGTGINEQFF.

This clonotype has just a few counts. This rearrangement joins TRBV4-2 to TRBJ1-1, with D hard to call. Germline V CDR1 and CDR2: LGHNA, YNFKEQ. The V gene lost 5 bases and the J gene lost 10 bases, with 17 bases spanning the gap. The CDR3 spans 13 residues. CDR3 sequence (DNA): TGTGCCAGCAGCTTCGGAGAGGCAGGTTCAGCTTTCTTT. Amino acids: CASSFGEAGSAFF.

The chain has TRBV6-1 and TRBJ2-3, with no clear D. V was clipped by 5 bases and J by 4 bases, with 10 bases between them. CDR3 length: 13 residues. Per the germline V gene, CDR1 is MNHNS and CDR2 is SASEGT. The CDR3 coding sequence is TGTGCCAGCAGTCACGGAAGGCCAGATACGCAGTATTTT. Protein: CASSHGRPDTQYF.

This clonotype came up a few times. The rearrangement uses TRBV19 and TRBJ1-2; 7 nucleotides align to TRBD1. The CDR3 is 13 amino acids. Germline CDR1 and CDR2: LNHDA and SQIVND (reference sequence). V lost 7 bases, J lost 8 bases, and 10 bases stayed unmatched. In DNA, the CDR3 is TGTGCCAGTACCCAGGAGGGGGCGCAAGGCTACACCTTC. Its protein product is CASTQEGAQGYTF.

This sequence joins TRBV7-9 and TRBJ2-7, with 9 positions matching TRBD1. V lost 4 bases to trimming and J lost 3 bases; unmatched junction nucleotides: 4. CDR1 is SEHNR and CDR2 is FQNEAQ in the germline V gene (reference sequence). This CDR3 contains 14 residues. The CDR3 nucleotides are TGTGCCAGCAGCTACGGACAGGGGATCTACGAGCAGTACTTC. Its protein product is CASSYGQGIYEQYF.

The table lists this clonotype with many counts. The gene calls are TRBV7-2 and TRBJ2-7; D is unclear. CDR1 SGHTA and CDR2 FQGNSA come from the germline V gene. This CDR3 spans 16 amino acids. V was trimmed by 0 bases and J by 2 bases, leaving 14 bases between them. The CDR3 region is CASSLAFQAPPYEQYF. For the CDR3, the DNA is TGTGCCAGCAGCTTAGCGTTCCAGGCGCCGCCCTACGAGCAGTACTTC. The full variable domain, in which reference TRBV7-2 and TRBJ2-7 provide the parts outside the CDR3, is GAGVSQSPSNKVTEKGKDVELRCDPISGHTALYWYRQSLGQGLEFLIYFQGNSAPDKSGLPSDRFSAERTGGSVSTLTIQRTQQEDSAVYLCASSLAFQAPPYEQYFGPGTRLTVT.

This clonotype was observed a few times. The chain couples TRBV5-1 to TRBJ1-1; D may be TRBD1 (5 bases). Germline-derived CDR1 and CDR2 are SGHRS and YFSETQ. V was trimmed by 0 bases and J by 5 bases, leaving 11 bases between them. The CDR3 spans 14 residues. The CDR3 region has the DNA TGCGCCAGCAGCTTGGCCGGGGGTGAAACTGAAGCTTTCTTT. As protein: CASSLAGGETEAFF.

This clonotype came up many times. The chain joins TRBV12-3 or TRBV12-4 to TRBJ1-5; the D gene is possibly TRBD1 (5 bases). CDR3 size: 13 residues. V was pared by 8 bases and J by 4 bases, with 12 bases between. CDR3 in DNA: TGTGCCAGCCGGGGGTGGATAAATCAGCCCCAGCATTTT. Translation gives CASRGWINQPQHF.

This chain uses TRBV20-1 with TRBJ2-7, with TRBD2 matching 7 bases. The germline gives CDR1 DFQATT, CDR2 SNEGSKA (reference sequence). Unmatched junction bases numbered 12, after V lost 5 bases and J lost 2 bases. This CDR3 region has 15 residues. The CDR3 DNA reads TGCAGTGCTTCCTCCTGGGACTACTACCCCTACGAGCAGTACTTC. Its translation is CSASSWDYYPYEQYF.

This clonotype occurred many times. The chain carries TRBV28 and TRBJ1-1; D is uncertain. From germline, CDR1 is MDHEN and CDR2 SYDVKM. Trimming took off 9 bases at V and 4 bases at J, with 21 bases between the two ends. CDR3 size: 15 residues. As DNA, the CDR3 is TGTGCCAGTGGGTCTCTGAACTCTGAAAGCACTGAAGCTTTCTTT. It yields the protein CASGSLNSESTEAFF.

This chain links TRBV29-1 with TRBJ1-2, with TRBD1 matching over 7 bases. J was trimmed by 4 bases and V by 1 base; bases with no gene match: 9. This CDR3 spans 15 amino acids. CDR1 is SQVTM, CDR2 ANQGSEA, per germline. CDR3 sequence reads: CSVEGRQGSSYGYTF. In DNA, the CDR3 is TGCAGCGTTGAAGGGAGACAGGGTTCGTCCTATGGCTACACCTTC.

On this clonotype: Possible read error: a much larger clone is one base away. V gene TRBV2 combines with J gene TRBJ1-1; D is unclear. The CDR3 loop spans 11 amino acids. In germline, CDR1 is SNHLY, CDR2 FYNNEI. The CDR3 DNA reads as TGTGCCAGCAGTGAAAGAACTGGAGCTTTCTTT. This sequence encodes CASSERTGAFF.

The V gene is TRBV28, the J gene TRBJ2-3; 13 bases agree with TRBD2. CDR1 is MDHEN, CDR2 SYDVKM, per germline. After removal of 4 bases from V and 3 bases from J, the junction contained 4 bases not matched to a gene. The CDR3 is 16 amino acids. The CDR3 reads CASSSQTSGRTDTQYF. The CDR3 DNA reads as TGTGCCAGCAGTTCCCAGACTAGCGGGAGGACAGATACGCAGTATTTT.